This T cell receptor (beta chain) emerged from a study of cytomegalovirus exposure and HLA in healthy donors. The sample holds a few counts of this clone. The target antigen is unknown. The CDR3 is 20 amino acids. CDR1 MGHRA and CDR2 YSYEKL come from the germline V gene. Trimming cost V 1 base and J 4 bases; bases outside gene matches: 15. The PCR had 60 Vbeta and 13 Jbeta primers. Clones were sequenced by immunoSEQ multiplex PCR, and TCRdb holds only the in-frame ones, with some missing. The data contain a few hundred thousand clones, around nine tenths of them singletons. Regarding the study as a whole: The number of N-insertions in an Asian-associated ancestry cluster was reportedly below the roughly 620-donor mean in a later analysis. Diagnosis of cytomegalovirus status made by the classifier reportedly showed high specificity and sensitivity.

The sequenced sample was PBMCs. The clonotype originates from a woman aged 18-29 years in good health and CMV-seronegative. V gene TRBV4-1 combines with J gene TRBJ1-4, with TRBD1 matching 10 bases. CDR3: CASSQGRDRGWGGGNEKLFF. DNA for the CDR3: TGCGCCAGCAGCCAAGGGAGGGACAGGGGATGGGGTGGGGGTAATGAAAAACTGTTTTTT.